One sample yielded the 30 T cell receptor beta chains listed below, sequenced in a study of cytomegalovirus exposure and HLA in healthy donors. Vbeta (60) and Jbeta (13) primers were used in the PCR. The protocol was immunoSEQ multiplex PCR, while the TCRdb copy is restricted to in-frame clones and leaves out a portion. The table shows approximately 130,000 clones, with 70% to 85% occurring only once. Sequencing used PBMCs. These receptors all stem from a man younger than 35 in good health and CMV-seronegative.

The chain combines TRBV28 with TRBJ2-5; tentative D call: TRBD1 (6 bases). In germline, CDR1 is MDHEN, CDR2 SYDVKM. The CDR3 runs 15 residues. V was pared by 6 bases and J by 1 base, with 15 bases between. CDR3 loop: CASSQTRTVQETQYF. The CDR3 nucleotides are TGTGCCAGCAGCCAGACACGGACAGTCCAAGAGACCCAGTACTTC.

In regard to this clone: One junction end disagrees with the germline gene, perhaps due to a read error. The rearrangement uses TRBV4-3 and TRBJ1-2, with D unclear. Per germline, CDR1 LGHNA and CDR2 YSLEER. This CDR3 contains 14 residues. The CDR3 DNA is TGCGCCAGCAGCCAAGCCGCGGCCAACTTTGGCTACACCTTC. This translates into CASSQAAANFGYTF.

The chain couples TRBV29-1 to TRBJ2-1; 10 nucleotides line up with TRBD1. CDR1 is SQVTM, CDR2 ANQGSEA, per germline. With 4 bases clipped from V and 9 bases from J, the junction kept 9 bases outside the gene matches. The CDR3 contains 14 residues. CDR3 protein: CSVAPGQGYTEQFF. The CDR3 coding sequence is TGCAGCGTTGCACCGGGACAGGGGTATACTGAGCAGTTCTTC.

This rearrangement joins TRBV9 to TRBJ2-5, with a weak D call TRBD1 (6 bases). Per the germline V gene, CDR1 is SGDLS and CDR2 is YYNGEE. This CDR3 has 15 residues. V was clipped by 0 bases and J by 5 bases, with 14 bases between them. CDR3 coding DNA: TGTGCCAGCAGCGTAGTGGGGGCAAGGAAGGAGACCCAGTACTTC. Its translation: CASSVVGARKETQYF.

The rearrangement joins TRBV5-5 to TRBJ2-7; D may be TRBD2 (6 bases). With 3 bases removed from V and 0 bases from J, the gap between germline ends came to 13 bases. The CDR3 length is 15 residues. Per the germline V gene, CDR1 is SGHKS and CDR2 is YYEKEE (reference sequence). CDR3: CASSWAGTDSYEQYF. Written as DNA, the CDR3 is TGTGCCAGCAGCTGGGCCGGGACTGACTCCTACGAGCAGTACTTC.

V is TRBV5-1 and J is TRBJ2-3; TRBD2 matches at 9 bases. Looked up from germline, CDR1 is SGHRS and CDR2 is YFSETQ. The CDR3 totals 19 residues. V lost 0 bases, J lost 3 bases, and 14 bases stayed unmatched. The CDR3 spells CASSLGSGGLQWATDTQYF. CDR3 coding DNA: TGCGCCAGCAGCTTGGGTAGCGGGGGACTCCAATGGGCAACAGATACGCAGTATTTT.

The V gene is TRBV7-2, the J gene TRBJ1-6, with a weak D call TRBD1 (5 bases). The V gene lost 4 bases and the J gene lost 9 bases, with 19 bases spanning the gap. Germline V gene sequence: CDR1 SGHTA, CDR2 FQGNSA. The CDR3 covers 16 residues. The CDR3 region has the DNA TGTGCCAGCAGCTCTGAGGCGGGGCTCGGGCCTTCACCCCTCCACTTT. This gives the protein CASSSEAGLGPSPLHF.

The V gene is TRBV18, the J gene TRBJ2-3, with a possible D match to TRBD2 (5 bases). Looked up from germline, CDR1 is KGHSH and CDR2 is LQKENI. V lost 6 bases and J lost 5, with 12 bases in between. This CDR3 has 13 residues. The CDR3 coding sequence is TGTGCCAGCTCGACGGCCGGGAAAGATACGCAGTATTTT. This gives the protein CASSTAGKDTQYF.

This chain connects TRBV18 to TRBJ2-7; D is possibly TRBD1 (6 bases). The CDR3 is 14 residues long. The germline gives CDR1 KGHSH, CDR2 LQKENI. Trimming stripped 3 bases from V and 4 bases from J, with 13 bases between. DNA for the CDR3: TGTGCCAGCTCACCCGGGACAAGAATATACGAGCAGTACTTC. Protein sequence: CASSPGTRIYEQYF.

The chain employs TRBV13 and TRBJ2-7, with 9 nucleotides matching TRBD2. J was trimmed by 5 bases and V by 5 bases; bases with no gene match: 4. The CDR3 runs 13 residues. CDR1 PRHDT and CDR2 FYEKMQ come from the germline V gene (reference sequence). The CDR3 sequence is CASSAGGTHEQYF. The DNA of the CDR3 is TGTGCCAGCAGCGCGGGGGGGACCCACGAGCAGTACTTC.

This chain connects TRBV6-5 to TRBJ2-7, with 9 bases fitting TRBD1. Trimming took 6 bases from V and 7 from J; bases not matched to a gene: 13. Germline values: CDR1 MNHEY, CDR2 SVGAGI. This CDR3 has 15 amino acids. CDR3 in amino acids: CASSMAGTGTKEQYF. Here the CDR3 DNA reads TGTGCCAGCAGCATGGCCGGGACAGGGACAAAAGAGCAGTACTTC.

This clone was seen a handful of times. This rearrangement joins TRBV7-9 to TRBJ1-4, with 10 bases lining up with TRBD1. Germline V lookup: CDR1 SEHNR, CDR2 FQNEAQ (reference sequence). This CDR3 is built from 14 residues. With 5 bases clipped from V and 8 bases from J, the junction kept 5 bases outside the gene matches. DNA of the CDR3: TGTGCCAGCAGCATCCGGGACAGGGGCGAAAAACTGTTTTTT. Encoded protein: CASSIRDRGEKLFF.

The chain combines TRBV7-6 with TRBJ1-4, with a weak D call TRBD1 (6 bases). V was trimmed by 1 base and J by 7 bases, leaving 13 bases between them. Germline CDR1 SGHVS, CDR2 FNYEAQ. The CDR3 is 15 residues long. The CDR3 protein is CASSLGRGLSEKLFF. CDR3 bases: TGTGCCAGCAGCTTAGGCAGGGGCTTGAGTGAAAAACTGTTTTTT.

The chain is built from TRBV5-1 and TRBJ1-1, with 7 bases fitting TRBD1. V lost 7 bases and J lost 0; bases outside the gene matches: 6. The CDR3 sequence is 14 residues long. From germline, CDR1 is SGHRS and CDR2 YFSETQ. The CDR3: CASRRDSMNTEAFF. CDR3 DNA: TGCGCCAGCCGCCGGGACAGCATGAACACTGAAGCTTTCTTT.

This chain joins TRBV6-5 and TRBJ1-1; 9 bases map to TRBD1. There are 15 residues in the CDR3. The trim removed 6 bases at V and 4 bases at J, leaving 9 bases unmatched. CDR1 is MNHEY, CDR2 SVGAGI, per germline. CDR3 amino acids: CASRPLDRGSTEAFF. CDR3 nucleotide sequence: TGTGCCAGCAGACCTCTTGACAGGGGGAGCACTGAAGCTTTCTTT.

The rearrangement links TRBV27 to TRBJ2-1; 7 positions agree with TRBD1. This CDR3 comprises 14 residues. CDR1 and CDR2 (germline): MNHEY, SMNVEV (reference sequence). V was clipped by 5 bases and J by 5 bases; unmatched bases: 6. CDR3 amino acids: CASSLDRLDNEQFF. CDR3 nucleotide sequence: TGTGCCAGCAGTCTGGACAGGCTGGACAATGAGCAGTTCTTC.

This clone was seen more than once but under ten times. The CDR3 protein is CASSAPGQETQYF. CDR3 in DNA: TGTGCCAGCAGCGCACCGGGCCAAGAGACCCAGTACTTC. V usage is TRBV5-4 and J usage is TRBJ2-5, with unresolved D. CDR3 length: 13 residues. Germline CDR1 SGHNT, CDR2 YYREEE (reference sequence). V gave up 4 bases and J gave up 1 base, with 8 bases separating them.

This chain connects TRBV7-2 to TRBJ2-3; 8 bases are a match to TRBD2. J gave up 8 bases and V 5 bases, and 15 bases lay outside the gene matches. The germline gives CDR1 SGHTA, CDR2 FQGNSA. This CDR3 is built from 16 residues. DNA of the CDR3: TGTGCCAGCAGCCCTTCGGGGACTAGGGGTTCCAGTACGCAGTATTTT. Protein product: CASSPSGTRGSSTQYF.

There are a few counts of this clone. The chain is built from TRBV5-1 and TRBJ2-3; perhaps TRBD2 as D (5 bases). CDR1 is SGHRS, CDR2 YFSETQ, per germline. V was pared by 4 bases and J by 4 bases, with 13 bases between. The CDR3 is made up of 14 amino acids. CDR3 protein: CASSPRGPPDTQYF. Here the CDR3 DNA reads TGCGCCAGCAGCCCTAGAGGGCCCCCAGATACGCAGTATTTT. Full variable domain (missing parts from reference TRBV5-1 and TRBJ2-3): KAGVTQTPRYLIKTRGQQVTLSCSPISGHRSVSWYQQTPGQGLQFLFEYFSETQRNKGNFPGRFSGRQFSNSRSEMNVSTLELGDSALYLCASSPRGPPDTQYFGPGTRLTVL.

CDR3 nucleotide sequence: TGTGCCAGCAGTTCCGGGACAGGTGTAAAGCAGTTCTTC. The encoded protein is CASSSGTGVKQFF. V usage is TRBV6-5 and J usage is TRBJ2-1; 8 bases line up with TRBD1. The trim removed 4 bases at V and 11 bases at J, leaving 7 bases unmatched. CDR3 size: 13 residues. Germline V CDR1 and CDR2: MNHEY, SVGAGI.

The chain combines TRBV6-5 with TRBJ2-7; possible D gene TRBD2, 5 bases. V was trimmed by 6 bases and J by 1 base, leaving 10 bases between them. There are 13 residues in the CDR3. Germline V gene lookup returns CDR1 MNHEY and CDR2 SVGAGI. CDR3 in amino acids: CASRLRVSYEQYF. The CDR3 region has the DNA TGTGCCAGCAGACTGCGGGTGTCCTACGAGCAGTACTTC.

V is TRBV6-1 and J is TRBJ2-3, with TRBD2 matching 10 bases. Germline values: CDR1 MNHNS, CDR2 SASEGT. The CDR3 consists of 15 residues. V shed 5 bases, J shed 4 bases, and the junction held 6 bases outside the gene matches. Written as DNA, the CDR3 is TGTGCCAGCAGTCCTAAGCGGGGGGGATCAGATACGCAGTATTTT. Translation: CASSPKRGGSDTQYF.

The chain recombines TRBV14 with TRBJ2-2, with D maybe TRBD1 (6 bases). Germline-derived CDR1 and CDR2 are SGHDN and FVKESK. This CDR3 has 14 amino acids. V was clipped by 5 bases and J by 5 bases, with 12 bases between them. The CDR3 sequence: CASSSGGPTGELFF. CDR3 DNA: TGTGCCAGCAGCTCTGGGGGCCCGACCGGGGAGCTGTTTTTT.

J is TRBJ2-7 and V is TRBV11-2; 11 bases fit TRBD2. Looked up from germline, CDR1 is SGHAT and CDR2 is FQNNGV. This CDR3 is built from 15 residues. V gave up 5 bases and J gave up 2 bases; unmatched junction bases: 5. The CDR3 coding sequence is TGTGCCAGCAGCCCGCTAGCGGGGGGAACCTACGAGCAGTACTTC. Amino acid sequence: CASSPLAGGTYEQYF.

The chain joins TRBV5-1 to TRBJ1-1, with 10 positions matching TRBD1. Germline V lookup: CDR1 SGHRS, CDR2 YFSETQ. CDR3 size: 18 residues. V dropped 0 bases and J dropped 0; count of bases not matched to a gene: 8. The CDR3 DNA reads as TGCGCCAGCAGCTTGGCCAATAAGGGACAGGGGCTGAACACTGAAGCTTTCTTT. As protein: CASSLANKGQGLNTEAFF.

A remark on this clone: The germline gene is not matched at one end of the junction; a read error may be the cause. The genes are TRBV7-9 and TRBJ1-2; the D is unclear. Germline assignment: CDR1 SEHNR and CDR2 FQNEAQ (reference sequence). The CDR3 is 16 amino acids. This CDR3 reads CSSSLASQAANYGYTF. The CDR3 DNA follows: TGTTCCAGCAGCTTAGCGTCGCAGGCAGCTAACTATGGCTACACCTTC.

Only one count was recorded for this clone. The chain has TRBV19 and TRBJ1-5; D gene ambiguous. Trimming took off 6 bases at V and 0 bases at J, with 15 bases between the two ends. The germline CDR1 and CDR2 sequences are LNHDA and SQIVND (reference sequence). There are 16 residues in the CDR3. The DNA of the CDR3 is TGTGCCAGTAGCTATGTCCCTAACAGTAGCAATCAGCCCCAGCATTTT. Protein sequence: CASSYVPNSSNQPQHF.

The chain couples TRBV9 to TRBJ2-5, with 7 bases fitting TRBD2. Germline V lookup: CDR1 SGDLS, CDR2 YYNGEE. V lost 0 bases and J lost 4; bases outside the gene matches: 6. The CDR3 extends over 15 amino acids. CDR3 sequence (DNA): TGTGCCAGCAGCGTAGCTATGGGGGAGGGAGAGACCCAGTACTTC. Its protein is CASSVAMGEGETQYF.

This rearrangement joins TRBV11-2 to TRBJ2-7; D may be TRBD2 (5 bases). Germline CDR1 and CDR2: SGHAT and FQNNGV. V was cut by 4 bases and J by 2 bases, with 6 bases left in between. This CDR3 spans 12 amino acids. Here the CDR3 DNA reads TGTGCCAGCAGCTCCGGGGCCTACGAGCAGTACTTC. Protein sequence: CASSSGAYEQYF. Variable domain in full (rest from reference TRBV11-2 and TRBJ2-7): EAGVAQSPRYKIIEKRQSVAFWCNPISGHATLYWYQQILGQGPKLLIQFQNNGVVDDSQLPKDRFSAERLKGVDSTLKIQPAKLEDSAVYLCASSSGAYEQYFGPGTRLTVT.

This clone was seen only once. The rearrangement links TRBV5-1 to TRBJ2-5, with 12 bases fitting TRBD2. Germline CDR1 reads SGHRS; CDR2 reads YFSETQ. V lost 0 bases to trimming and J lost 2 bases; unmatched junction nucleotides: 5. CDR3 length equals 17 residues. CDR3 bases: TGCGCCAGCAGCTTGGTAGCTAGCGGGGGGGTACAAGAGACCCAGTACTTC. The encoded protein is CASSLVASGGVQETQYF.